Presented here are 9 T cell receptor beta chains from one specimen sequenced in a study of T cells after somatic rescue of genetic block. Clones were read by immunoSEQ multiplex PCR, and TCRdb kept only the in-frame ones, dropping some. This sample carries tens of thousands of clones, around 90% of them seen once, and the ten largest clones take about 2.7%. The sample comprised peripheral blood mononuclear cells (PBMCs). These receptors were obtained from a man aged 40-55 years.

The gene calls are TRBV5-1 and TRBJ2-7; perhaps TRBD2 as D (5 bases). Deletions cut 0 bases from V and 4 bases from J, with 11 bases between. The CDR3 is 14 residues long. Germline CDR1 is SGHRS and CDR2 is YFSETQ. The chain's CDR3 is CASSLDDRGYEQYF. CDR3 DNA: TGCGCCAGCAGCTTGGATGATCGGGGTTACGAGCAGTACTTC. Looking up the rest from reference TRBV5-1 and TRBJ2-7 gives the full variable domain: KAGVTQTPRYLIKTRGQQVTLSCSPISGHRSVSWYQQTPGQGLQFLFEYFSETQRNKGNFPGRFSGRQFSNSRSEMNVSTLELGDSALYLCASSLDDRGYEQYFGPGTRLTVT.

The chain is built from TRBV7-8 and TRBJ2-1, with 8 bases identical to TRBD2. J gave up 8 bases and V 1 base, and 7 bases lay outside the gene matches. This CDR3 spans 15 amino acids. The germline CDR1 and CDR2 sequences are SGHVS and FQNEAQ. Here the CDR3 DNA reads TGTGCCAGCAGCTTAGTGAGCGGGAGAGATTATGAGCAGTTCTTC. Translation gives CASSLVSGRDYEQFF.

V and J are TRBV28 and TRBJ2-7; D is undetermined. V was trimmed by 1 base and J by 5 bases, leaving 15 bases between them. There are 15 residues in the CDR3. Germline V lookup: CDR1 MDHEN, CDR2 SYDVKM. CDR3 region: CASSLLPPEKDEQYF. The CDR3 coding sequence is TGTGCCAGCAGTTTATTGCCCCCCGAAAAAGACGAGCAGTACTTC.

The chain recombines TRBV6-5 with TRBJ2-7; 11 positions agree with TRBD2. The germline V gene has CDR1 MNHEY and CDR2 SVGAGI. V was clipped by 4 bases and J by 2 bases; unmatched bases: 4. This CDR3 is 15 amino acids long. DNA for the CDR3: TGTGCCAGCAGTTTCGGACTAGCGGGCGCCTACGAGCAGTACTTC. Protein sequence: CASSFGLAGAYEQYF.

About this clone: Germline is not matched at one junction end, which may reflect a read error. V is TRBV9 and J is TRBJ2-2, with TRBD2 matching 12 bases. The CDR3 contains 17 residues. Germline-derived CDR1 and CDR2 are SGDLS and YYNGEE. CDR3 DNA: TGTGCCAGCAGCGCCGGACTAGCGGGGTGGGGTACCGGGGAGCTGCTTTTT. Encoded protein: CASSAGLAGWGTGELLF.

The chain combines TRBV6-6 with TRBJ1-1, with D hard to call. The V gene's germline CDR1 is MNHNY and CDR2 SVGAGI (reference sequence). The CDR3 sequence is 15 residues long. V lost 5 bases, J lost 1 base, and 14 bases lay in between. The CDR3 loop reads CASSHRRSQNTEAFF. The CDR3 nucleotides are TGTGCCAGCAGTCACCGACGGTCCCAGAACACTGAAGCTTTCTTT.

The J gene is TRBJ2-1, the V gene TRBV5-1, with D unresolved. Looked up from germline, CDR1 is SGHRS and CDR2 is YFSETQ. The CDR3 covers 15 residues. V dropped 2 bases and J dropped 9 bases, with 18 bases sitting between them. DNA of the CDR3: TGCGCCAGCAGCTTATTCCGGGCCCAGCCGGCTGAGCAGTTCTTC. Protein sequence: CASSLFRAQPAEQFF.

The V call is TRBV5-1, the J call TRBJ2-5; the D is unclear. Germline values: CDR1 SGHRS, CDR2 YFSETQ. Trimming took off 4 bases at V and 2 bases at J, with 6 bases between the two ends. The CDR3 length is 12 residues. The CDR3 reads CASSPLQETQYF. The CDR3 nucleotides are TGCGCCAGCAGCCCACTACAAGAGACCCAGTACTTC.

This rearrangement joins TRBV6-6 to TRBJ2-7; maybe TRBD1 (6 bases). The germline V and J ends were trimmed by 6 bases and 2 bases, with 11 bases remaining between them. CDR3 length equals 13 residues. CDR1 and CDR2 (germline): MNHNY, SVGAGI (reference sequence). The CDR3 region is CASSWTVTYEQYF. Written as DNA, the CDR3 is TGTGCCAGCAGCTGGACAGTTACCTACGAGCAGTACTTC.